A selection of T cell receptor beta chains follows, all from one sample in a study of regulatory T cells in long-lasting Graves disease. TCRdb recomputed calls from the multiplex PCR reads with MiXCR, one row per CDR3 protein. The data show 550,000 or so distinct CDR3 sequences, 12% seen once. These same data were also listed under a study on T cells in Graves' hyperthyroidism and ophthalmopathy.

The sequences come from peripheral blood mononuclear cells (PBMCs), collected at new diagnosis, from a patient treated with antithyroid drugs. The receptors come from a woman younger than 45 with Graves disease. Each CDR3 is given with its conserved first and last residue. Fields, in order: clone size, D gene, V gene, J gene, CDR3 protein, CDR3 DNA. D genes are given only for firm matches. Clone size is shown for a subset of rows, as once, few, many or a class of expanded clone.

clone size: NA; D gene: NA; V gene: TRBV6-1; J gene: TRBJ1-2; CDR3 protein: CASSGQVYGYTF; CDR3 DNA: TGTGCCAGCAGCGGACAAGTCTATGGCTACACCTTC
clone size: many; D gene: NA; V gene: TRBV13; J gene: TRBJ1-1; CDR3 protein: CASSLVTEAFF; CDR3 DNA: TGTGCCAGCAGCTTAGTCACTGAAGCTTTCTTT
clone size: many; D gene: NA; V gene: TRBV11-2; J gene: TRBJ1-2; CDR3 protein: CASSVLGDRYYGYTF; CDR3 DNA: TGTGCCAGCAGCGTTTTGGGGGACCGATATTATGGCTACACCTTC
clone size: many; D gene: TRBD2; V gene: TRBV27; J gene: TRBJ2-7; CDR3 protein: CASRVGLAGVYEQYF; CDR3 DNA: TGTGCCAGCAGGGTGGGACTAGCGGGAGTATACGAGCAGTACTTC
clone size: once; D gene: NA; V gene: TRBV29-1; J gene: TRBJ2-3; CDR3 protein: CSVDEGNADTQYF; CDR3 DNA: TGCAGCGTTGACGAGGGAAATGCAGATACGCAGTATTTT
clone size: few; D gene: NA; V gene: TRBV6-1; J gene: TRBJ2-5; CDR3 protein: CASSHGTAAETQYF; CDR3 DNA: TGTGCCAGCAGCCACGGGACGGCAGCTGAGACCCAGTACTTC
clone size: NA; D gene: TRBD2; V gene: TRBV7-2; J gene: TRBJ2-1; CDR3 protein: CASSLGREFAEQFF; CDR3 DNA: TGTGCCAGCAGCTTAGGGCGGGAGTTTGCTGAGCAGTTCTTC
clone size: many; D gene: TRBD1; V gene: TRBV20-1; J gene: TRBJ2-7; CDR3 protein: CSARRTGIYEQYF; CDR3 DNA: TGCAGTGCTAGACGGACAGGGATCTACGAGCAGTACTTC
clone size: many; D gene: NA; V gene: TRBV29-1; J gene: TRBJ2-3; CDR3 protein: CSVEGGGTDTQYF; CDR3 DNA: TGCAGCGTTGAAGGCGGGGGCACAGATACGCAGTATTTT
clone size: many; D gene: NA; V gene: TRBV7-9; J gene: TRBJ1-1; CDR3 protein: CASSLEQRTEAFF; CDR3 DNA: TGTGCCAGCAGCTTGGAGCAACGAACTGAAGCTTTCTTT
clone size: many; D gene: NA; V gene: TRBV29-1; J gene: TRBJ2-2; CDR3 protein: CSVEEGGGTGELFF; CDR3 DNA: TGCAGCGTTGAGGAGGGAGGGGGAACCGGGGAGCTGTTTTTT
clone size: NA; D gene: NA; V gene: TRBV18; J gene: TRBJ2-3; CDR3 protein: CASSPRGRLTDTQYF; CDR3 DNA: TGTGCCAGCTCACCGAGGGGACGTCTCACAGATACGCAGTATTTT
clone size: many; D gene: TRBD1; V gene: TRBV29-1; J gene: TRBJ2-1; CDR3 protein: CSVLDRGPNEQFF; CDR3 DNA: TGCAGCGTTCTGGACAGGGGGCCAAATGAGCAGTTCTTC
clone size: many; D gene: TRBD2; V gene: TRBV7-8; J gene: TRBJ2-1; CDR3 protein: CASSLVTSPLIHDEQFF; CDR3 DNA: TGTGCCAGCAGCTTAGTGACTAGCCCCCTGATCCATGATGAGCAGTTCTTC
clone size: NA; D gene: TRBD2; V gene: TRBV2; J gene: TRBJ2-2; CDR3 protein: CASMDEAGATGELFF; CDR3 DNA: TGTGCCAGCATGGATGAAGCGGGAGCCACCGGGGAGCTGTTTTTT
clone size: many; D gene: TRBD1; V gene: TRBV18; J gene: TRBJ1-1; CDR3 protein: CASSRQGTNTEAFF; CDR3 DNA: TGTGCCAGCAGTCGACAGGGGACAAACACTGAAGCTTTCTTT
clone size: many; D gene: TRBD1; V gene: TRBV7-3; J gene: TRBJ2-3; CDR3 protein: CASTLLPGQSSVPDTQYF; CDR3 DNA: TGTGCCAGCACCCTCCTCCCGGGACAGTCAAGTGTTCCGGATACGCAGTATTTT
clone size: NA; D gene: NA; V gene: TRBV7-9; J gene: TRBJ1-1; CDR3 protein: CASSLRGGGENTEAFF; CDR3 DNA: TGTGCCAGCAGCTTACGCGGTGGCGGCGAGAACACTGAAGCTTTCTTT
clone size: many; D gene: NA; V gene: TRBV12-3/TRBV12-4; J gene: TRBJ1-5; CDR3 protein: CASSAYPYYAQPQHF; CDR3 DNA: TGTGCCAGCAGCGCTTACCCGTACTATGCGCAGCCCCAGCATTTT
clone size: few; D gene: TRBD1; V gene: TRBV4-1; J gene: TRBJ1-2; CDR3 protein: CASSLGTGENYGYTF; CDR3 DNA: TGCGCCAGCAGCCTCGGGACAGGGGAAAACTATGGCTACACCTTC
clone size: NA; D gene: NA; V gene: TRBV5-4; J gene: TRBJ2-2; CDR3 protein: CANSFSGELFF; CDR3 DNA: TGTGCCAACAGCTTTTCGGGGGAGCTGTTTTTT
clone size: NA; D gene: NA; V gene: TRBV6-1; J gene: TRBJ1-2; CDR3 protein: CASKSRGGEYGYTF; CDR3 DNA: TGTGCCAGCAAATCCAGGGGTGGAGAATATGGCTACACCTTC
clone size: few; D gene: TRBD2; V gene: TRBV7-8; J gene: TRBJ2-3; CDR3 protein: CASRRTSGSNTDTQYF; CDR3 DNA: TGTGCCAGCAGACGGACTAGCGGGAGTAATACAGATACGCAGTATTTT
clone size: few; D gene: TRBD2; V gene: TRBV25-1; J gene: TRBJ2-1; CDR3 protein: CASSALAFNEQFF; CDR3 DNA: TGTGCCAGCAGTGCACTAGCGTTCAATGAGCAGTTCTTC
clone size: few; D gene: NA; V gene: TRBV5-8; J gene: TRBJ2-2; CDR3 protein: CASSNRRVSGAGELFF; CDR3 DNA: TGTGCCAGCAGCAACCGCAGGGTGAGCGGTGCCGGGGAGCTGTTTTTT
clone size: NA; D gene: NA; V gene: TRBV15; J gene: TRBJ1-4; CDR3 protein: CATSSRTPLEKLFF; CDR3 DNA: TGTGCCACCAGCTCCCGGACACCCCTGGAAAAACTGTTTTTT
clone size: many; D gene: NA; V gene: TRBV16; J gene: TRBJ2-3; CDR3 protein: CASSPYSSRGLTDTQYF; CDR3 DNA: TGTGCCAGCAGCCCTTATTCAAGTAGGGGCCTCACAGATACGCAGTATTTT